This T cell receptor beta chain came from a study of glioma-infiltrating T cells. This clonotype has only a few counts. The iRepertoire nested amplicon-rescue multiplex PCR amplified TCR alpha and beta CDR3s from RNA. TCRdb analysed the multiplex PCR reads with MiXCR anew, one entry per CDR3 protein. The top ten clones hold 48% of a sample with a few thousand distinct CDR3 sequences, roughly 45% of them seen once. V shed 4 bases and J 2 bases; nucleotides not matched to a gene: 6. CDR3 length: 14 amino acids. The germline V gene encodes CDR1 SQVTM and CDR2 ANQGSEA. This rearrangement joins TRBV29-1 to TRBJ2-7, with 9 bases that match TRBD1. This sequence originates from a human donor with low-grade glioma or glioblastoma, undergoing nonglioma brain surgery, or in good health (not recorded which). The material sequenced was glioma tissue, nonneoplastic brain tissue, or PBMCs (not recorded which). The CDR3 DNA sequence: TGCAGCGTTGCCGGGACAGGGTTAGCCTACGAGCAGTACTTC. Residues: CSVAGTGLAYEQYF.